This is a list of T cell receptor beta chains from one sample in a study of OX40 agonist ivuxolimab in advanced cancers. Using immunoSEQ multiplex PCR, the repertoire was profiled, and TCRdb retains in-frame clones only, with some absent. The sample holds over 85,000 clones, 90% to 95% seen once. Here the sequenced sample was CD4+ or CD8+ T cells sorted from blood, taken in a trial of the OX40 agonist ivuxolimab. These receptors were taken from an adult with an advanced solid tumor such as melanoma, head and neck, liver or kidney cancer. The CDR3 runs from the conserved cysteine through the conserved F or W. Fields, in order: V gene, clone size, D gene, J gene, CDR3 protein, CDR3 DNA. A D gene is named only where the DNA matches it firmly. For some rows the clone size is stated as once, few or many, or as a class when expanded; others skip it.

V: TRBV28
size: -
D: -
J: TRBJ1-5
CDR3: CASSSGGFGNQPQHF
DNA: TGTGCCAGCAGTTCCGGGGGATTCGGCAATCAGCCCCAGCATTTT

V: TRBV9
size: once
D: -
J: TRBJ1-3
CDR3: CASSVSSGNTIYF
DNA: TGTGCCAGCAGCGTAAGCTCTGGAAACACCATATATTTT

V: TRBV6-5
size: once
D: TRBD1
J: TRBJ1-5
CDR3: CASSPTGSQPQHF
DNA: TGTGCCAGCAGTCCGACAGGGAGTCAGCCCCAGCATTTT

V: TRBV4-2
size: -
D: TRBD1
J: TRBJ2-1
CDR3: CASSHRTGHNEQFF
DNA: TGTGCCAGCAGCCATAGGACAGGGCACAATGAGCAGTTCTTC

V: TRBV13
size: -
D: -
J: TRBJ1-3
CDR3: CASSLRGMGPGNTIYF
DNA: TGTGCCAGCAGCTTAAGGGGTATGGGCCCTGGAAACACCATATATTTT

V: TRBV10-3
size: -
D: -
J: TRBJ1-4
CDR3: CAISQGQIGKLFF
DNA: TGTGCCATCTCCCAGGGGCAAATAGGAAAACTGTTTTTT

V: TRBV5-1
size: -
D: -
J: TRBJ2-1
CDR3: CASSFQGSSYNEQFF
DNA: TGCGCCAGCAGCTTTCAGGGGAGCTCCTACAATGAGCAGTTCTTC

V: TRBV6-1
size: -
D: -
J: TRBJ1-1
CDR3: CASKQWLNTEAFF
DNA: TGTGCCAGCAAACAGTGGTTGAACACTGAAGCTTTCTTT

V: TRBV30
size: once
D: TRBD2
J: TRBJ2-1
CDR3: CASPRRAGGDEQFF
DNA: TGTGCCTCCCCGAGAAGAGCGGGGGGCGATGAGCAGTTCTTC

V: TRBV6-5
size: -
D: -
J: TRBJ2-6
CDR3: CASKKAGANVLTF
DNA: TGTGCCAGCAAAAAGGCTGGGGCCAACGTCCTGACTTTC

V: TRBV11-3
size: -
D: -
J: TRBJ2-1
CDR3: CASSQTARQFF
DNA: TGTGCCAGCAGCCAGACGGCCAGGCAGTTCTTC

V: TRBV4-3
size: -
D: -
J: TRBJ1-2
CDR3: CASSQLKAPGGYTF
DNA: TGCGCCAGCAGCCAATTAAAAGCCCCGGGAGGCTACACCTTC

V: TRBV5-4
size: -
D: -
J: TRBJ2-3
CDR3: CASSARVYTQYF
DNA: TGTGCCAGCAGCGCACGGGTCTATACGCAGTATTTT

V: TRBV28
size: -
D: -
J: TRBJ1-3
CDR3: CASSSGDRFYSGNTIYF
DNA: TGTGCCAGCAGTTCGGGAGACAGGTTTTATTCTGGAAACACCATATATTTT

V: TRBV6-1
size: -
D: -
J: TRBJ2-3
CDR3: CASSKVDTQYF
DNA: TGTGCCAGCAGCAAGGTAGATACGCAGTATTTT

V: TRBV6-6
size: -
D: TRBD1
J: TRBJ1-2
CDR3: CASEIGGGHYGYTF
DNA: TGTGCCAGCGAGATAGGAGGGGGCCACTATGGCTACACCTTC

V: TRBV28
size: -
D: -
J: TRBJ1-6
CDR3: CASSLEADSPLHF
DNA: TGTGCCAGCAGTTTAGAGGCGGATTCACCCCTCCACTTT

V: TRBV28
size: -
D: -
J: TRBJ2-6
CDR3: CASSFFSGSGANVLTF
DNA: TGTGCCAGCAGTTTCTTCTCAGGGTCCGGGGCCAACGTCCTGACTTTC

V: TRBV28
size: -
D: -
J: TRBJ1-6
CDR3: CASSFEGLNSPLHF
DNA: TGTGCCAGCAGTTTTGAAGGACTAAATTCACCCCTCCACTTT

V: TRBV7-3
size: few
D: -
J: TRBJ1-6
CDR3: CASSSGDLGPLHF
DNA: TGTGCCAGCAGCTCAGGGGACTTGGGACCCCTCCACTTT

V: TRBV30
size: -
D: -
J: TRBJ2-3
CDR3: CARGTTDTQYF
DNA: TGTGCCCGGGGGACCACAGATACGCAGTATTTT

V: TRBV2
size: few
D: -
J: TRBJ1-6
CDR3: CASKVVVGESPLHF
DNA: TGTGCCAGCAAAGTGGTCGTGGGGGAATCACCCCTCCACTTT

V: TRBV6-1
size: -
D: -
J: TRBJ2-2
CDR3: CASKQGNTGELFF
DNA: TGTGCCAGCAAACAGGGGAACACCGGGGAGCTGTTTTTT

V: TRBV9
size: -
D: -
J: TRBJ2-3
CDR3: CASSVAKDTQYF
DNA: TGTGCCAGCAGCGTAGCTAAGGATACGCAGTATTTT

V: TRBV5-8
size: -
D: -
J: TRBJ2-2
CDR3: CASSLAGHLARKAPGELFF
DNA: TGTGCCAGCAGCTTGGCGGGACACCTCGCGAGAAAGGCCCCCGGGGAGCTGTTTTTT

V: TRBV10-2
size: -
D: TRBD2
J: TRBJ2-1
CDR3: CASSDPAGGRASYNEQFF
DNA: TGCGCCAGCAGTGACCCTGCAGGCGGGAGGGCCTCCTACAATGAGCAGTTCTTC

V: TRBV7-3
size: -
D: -
J: TRBJ1-5
CDR3: CASSFNQPQHF
DNA: TGTGCCAGCAGCTTTAATCAGCCCCAGCATTTT

V: TRBV6-1
size: -
D: -
J: TRBJ2-5
CDR3: CASSEFRETQYF
DNA: TGTGCCAGCAGTGAATTCCGGGAGACCCAGTACTTC

V: TRBV4-1
size: -
D: -
J: TRBJ1-4
CDR3: CASSQGIATNEKLFF
DNA: TGCGCCAGCAGCCAAGGAATTGCAACTAATGAAAAACTGTTTTTT

V: TRBV18
size: -
D: TRBD1
J: TRBJ1-5
CDR3: CASSPLDRGSGQPQHF
DNA: TGTGCCAGCTCACCATTAGACAGGGGTTCCGGTCAGCCCCAGCATTTT

V: TRBV9
size: -
D: -
J: TRBJ2-1
CDR3: CASSVGSSWIGYNEQFF
DNA: TGTGCCAGCAGCGTAGGGTCTAGCTGGATCGGCTACAATGAGCAGTTCTTC

V: TRBV30
size: -
D: TRBD1
J: TRBJ1-3
CDR3: CAWSVRVGTGSGGNTIYF
DNA: TGTGCCTGGAGTGTACGAGTTGGGACAGGGAGTGGTGGAAACACCATATATTTT

V: TRBV4-2
size: -
D: -
J: TRBJ1-1
CDR3: CASSQYSLTNTEAFF
DNA: TGTGCCAGCAGCCAATACAGCCTCACGAACACTGAAGCTTTCTTT

V: TRBV7-2
size: -
D: -
J: TRBJ2-3
CDR3: CASSLVGAEGGTDTQYF
DNA: TGTGCCAGCAGCTTAGTGGGGGCGGAGGGGGGCACAGATACGCAGTATTTT

V: TRBV28
size: -
D: -
J: TRBJ2-3
CDR3: CASSNFPTDTQYF
DNA: TGTGCCAGCAGTAATTTCCCCACAGATACGCAGTATTTT

V: TRBV6-6
size: -
D: TRBD2
J: TRBJ2-7
CDR3: CASSYLRGGGDYEQYF
DNA: TGTGCCAGCAGTTACCTGCGCGGGGGGGGTGACTACGAGCAGTACTTC

V: TRBV28
size: -
D: -
J: TRBJ2-1
CDR3: CATRPAGGHIDEQFF
DNA: TGTGCCACTCGACCGGCCGGGGGGCATATCGATGAGCAGTTCTTC

V: TRBV7-9
size: -
D: -
J: TRBJ1-3
CDR3: CASIYDTSGNTIYF
DNA: TGTGCCAGCATTTACGACACCTCTGGAAACACCATATATTTT

V: TRBV11-3
size: once
D: -
J: TRBJ1-2
CDR3: CASSLEFNYGYTF
DNA: TGTGCCAGCAGCTTAGAGTTCAACTATGGCTACACCTTC

V: TRBV7-2
size: -
D: -
J: TRBJ2-1
CDR3: CASSLAGTVLDEQFF
DNA: TGTGCCAGCAGCTTAGCCGGGACTGTCTTGGATGAGCAGTTCTTC

V: TRBV27
size: -
D: TRBD1
J: TRBJ1-1
CDR3: CASSRYHRGLMMTEAFF
DNA: TGTGCCAGCAGTCGGTACCACAGGGGGCTTATGATGACTGAAGCTTTCTTT

V: TRBV6-6
size: once
D: -
J: TRBJ1-6
CDR3: CASSSGLGSPLHF
DNA: TGTGCCAGCAGTTCGGGACTGGGTTCACCCCTCCACTTT

V: TRBV11-3
size: -
D: TRBD1
J: TRBJ1-1
CDR3: CASSSARGGAFF
DNA: TGTGCCAGCAGCTCTGCCAGGGGGGGAGCTTTCTTT

V: TRBV5-8
size: -
D: TRBD1
J: TRBJ2-6
CDR3: CASSPGQGLMSGANVLTF
DNA: TGTGCCAGCAGCCCGGGACAGGGGCTAATGTCTGGGGCCAACGTCCTGACTTTC

V: TRBV11-3
size: -
D: TRBD2
J: TRBJ2-3
CDR3: CASSVYKGGAENTDTQYF
DNA: TGTGCCAGCAGCGTCTACAAGGGAGGGGCAGAAAACACAGATACGCAGTATTTT

V: TRBV19
size: -
D: -
J: TRBJ2-1
CDR3: CASSFSFFSSYNEQFF
DNA: TGTGCCAGTAGTTTCAGCTTCTTCAGCTCCTACAATGAGCAGTTCTTC

V: TRBV6-5
size: -
D: -
J: TRBJ1-6
CDR3: CASSSEKYSPLHF
DNA: TGTGCCAGCAGTTCCGAGAAGTATTCACCCCTCCACTTT

V: TRBV29-1
size: -
D: -
J: TRBJ1-2
CDR3: CSGRDLYGYTF
DNA: TGCAGCGGAAGGGATCTCTATGGCTACACCTTC

V: TRBV1
size: -
D: -
J: TRBJ2-7
CDR3: CTSSPGTGVNYEQYF
DNA: TGCACCAGCAGTCCCGGGACAGGGGTAAACTACGAGCAGTACTTC

V: TRBV6-5
size: -
D: -
J: TRBJ1-5
CDR3: CASRPQGNSNQPQHF
DNA: TGTGCCAGCAGGCCACAGGGAAATAGCAATCAGCCCCAGCATTTT

V: TRBV11-3
size: -
D: -
J: TRBJ1-2
CDR3: CASSLEQRKGYTF
DNA: TGTGCCAGCAGCTTAGAACAGCGAAAGGGCTACACCTTC

V: TRBV7-3
size: -
D: -
J: TRBJ1-1
CDR3: CASSLTPGQGSTEAFF
DNA: TGTGCCAGCAGCTTAACCCCGGGGCAGGGGAGCACTGAAGCTTTCTTT

V: TRBV4-2
size: -
D: -
J: TRBJ2-5
CDR3: CASSQAVRETQYF
DNA: TGTGCCAGCAGCCAAGCGGTTCGGGAGACCCAGTACTTC

V: TRBV9
size: -
D: -
J: TRBJ2-7
CDR3: CASSSSAYEQYF
DNA: TGTGCCAGCAGCTCCTCCGCCTACGAGCAGTACTTC

V: TRBV30
size: -
D: -
J: TRBJ2-7
CDR3: CAWSHPQGGEQYF
DNA: TGTGCCTGGAGTCACCCTCAGGGAGGCGAGCAGTACTTC

V: TRBV5-5
size: -
D: TRBD1
J: TRBJ1-6
CDR3: CASSLVWGTENNSPLHF
DNA: TGTGCCAGCAGCTTGGTTTGGGGGACAGAAAATAATTCACCCCTCCACTTT

V: TRBV30
size: -
D: -
J: TRBJ1-1
CDR3: CATGPTGRSTEAFF
DNA: TGTGCGACGGGGCCCACAGGGCGGAGCACTGAAGCTTTCTTT

V: TRBV19
size: -
D: -
J: TRBJ1-3
CDR3: CASSPAGGAGNTIYF
DNA: TGTGCCAGTAGTCCCGCGGGCGGGGCTGGAAACACCATATATTTT